This T cell receptor beta chain was sequenced during a study of blood T cell repertoires in COVID-19. The wider study: The cDNA or gDNA used as material had been derived from T cells, B-cell-depleted T cells, or PBMCs.

As processed by the authors: Estimates of nucleated cell counts were drawn from the amplification of reference gene primers. Repertoires were generated with immunoSEQ multiplex PCR, while TCRdb's copy carries only in-frame clones and drops some. The V and J calls and clone size come from that table; D and trimming were worked out from the DNA. The sample lists 95,000 to 110,000 clones; about 80% were seen once. The TCR sequence derives from a man between 65 and 85 years old with acute or convalescent COVID-19. The sequencing sample was made of peripheral blood.

The CDR3 is CASSPGDRGFYGYTF. The CDR3 DNA reads as TGTGCCAGCAGCCCGGGGGACAGGGGGTTCTATGGCTACACCTTC. This rearrangement joins TRBV7-2 to TRBJ1-2, with TRBD1 matching over 11 bases. The V gene's germline CDR1 is SGHTA and CDR2 FQGNSA. This CDR3 is built from 15 residues. J gave up 4 bases and V 5 bases, and 6 bases lay outside the gene matches.